Listed below are T cell receptor beta chains from one sample, sequenced in a study of control samples from healthy donors and cancer patients. Assay: immunoSEQ multiplex PCR; the TCRdb copy retains only in-frame clones and omits some. The sample has 150,000 to 200,000 clones; roughly 89% are singletons. The material sequenced was blood. These receptors all stem from a woman aged 45-65 years in good health. Each CDR3 is given without its conserved first and last residue. The size entry is marked missing in some rows and otherwise reads once, few, many or a size class.

j_call	v_call	clone_size	cdr3_aa
TRBJ1-2	TRBV7-3	NA	ASSLAQGNYGYT
TRBJ1-4	TRBV27	NA	ASSPYRGASKLF
TRBJ2-1	TRBV9	NA	ASSVGNSGGANEQF
TRBJ2-7	TRBV4-1	once	ASSLKGDSSYEQY
TRBJ1-3	TRBV25-1	NA	ASHTSGNTIY
TRBJ2-3	TRBV11-2	NA	ASSLGSGGSDTQY
TRBJ1-4	TRBV2	NA	ASNGQGREKLF
TRBJ1-1	TRBV4-3	NA	ASSRQPNTEAF
TRBJ2-7	TRBV7-2	NA	ASRATGTYEQY
TRBJ2-1	TRBV5-4	NA	ASSLEGGGWEQF
TRBJ1-4	TRBV15	NA	ATSSTYATNEKLF
TRBJ1-1	TRBV16	NA	ASSPFATNTEAF
TRBJ2-1	TRBV5-6	NA	ASSKTLAVDIDNEQF
TRBJ1-3	TRBV6-4	NA	ASSDAVGRPNTIY
TRBJ2-1	TRBV9	NA	ASSERVGGQGSNEQF
TRBJ2-1	TRBV4-1	NA	ASSQERGLRMI
TRBJ2-2	TRBV5-1	NA	ASSLNEAGELF
TRBJ1-6	TRBV9	NA	ASSVEGGNSPLH
TRBJ2-7	TRBV28	NA	ASTSASSYEQY
TRBJ1-3	TRBV6-5	NA	ASSYSQAFSGNTIY
TRBJ2-1	TRBV7-2	NA	ASRRPGTGEVNEQF
TRBJ2-7	TRBV28	once	ASSWDSQQY
TRBJ1-4	TRBV4-1	NA	ASSQTPAGFFNEKLF
TRBJ2-2	TRBV14	NA	ASSRQANTGELF
TRBJ2-7	TRBV9	NA	ASSEGTLERGEQY
TRBJ1-1	TRBV29-1	few	SADSDRPPAF
TRBJ1-1	TRBV10-3	NA	AISESTGRRNTEAF
TRBJ2-3	TRBV7-9	NA	ASSVGGAADTQY
TRBJ1-1	TRBV10-3	NA	AIRDRQDTEAF
TRBJ2-2	TRBV24-1	NA	ATSVASGVGTGELF
TRBJ1-2	TRBV19	NA	ASSLTEWYGYT
TRBJ2-7	TRBV7-2	NA	ASSLSWYEQY
TRBJ1-1	TRBV19	NA	ASRSRLNTEAF